In this sample, the clone carrying this TCR beta chain turned up a few times. The sample belongs to a study of T-cell reconstitution after alpha-beta-depleted transplantation in children. Using unique molecular identifiers, the investigators prepared the TCRbeta library. TCRdb analysed the PCR reads with MiXCR anew, one entry per CDR3 protein. The sample holds around 360,000 distinct CDR3 sequences; 10% to 13% are singletons and the top ten take roughly 2.5%. This CDR3 is 17 amino acids long. Germline assignment: CDR1 SGHRS and CDR2 YFSETQ. The V segment lost 4 bases and the J segment 0 bases; nucleotides outside the gene matches: 5.

This receptor was identified in a human donor who donated a stem cell graft to a child with acute lymphoblastic leukemia. Sequences were derived from PBMCs from the stem cell graft donor, sampled from the stem cell graft. The chain couples TRBV5-1 to TRBJ2-2; TRBD2 agrees at 11 bases. This chain's CDR3 is CASSPPGLAANTGELFF. CDR3 nucleotides: TGCGCCAGCAGCCCACCGGGACTAGCGGCGAACACCGGGGAGCTGTTTTTT.